This TCR beta chain was identified in a study of CD8+ T cells in alopecia areata. Trimming took off 4 bases at V and 8 bases at J, with 23 bases between the two ends. The CDR3 has 17 amino acids. Germline V gene lookup returns CDR1 MGHRA and CDR2 YSYEKL. After isolation, RNA underwent reverse transcription to generate cDNA as the sequencing template. The assay was immunoSEQ multiplex PCR, and TCRdb's table has in-frame clones only and misses some. The profile covers about 200,000 clones, with around 50% appearing a single time and 4% to 6% taken by the ten largest. Note on this clone: Antigen unknown.

Sorting of PBMCs yielded the CD4+ and CD8+ T cells. Study-level results: Unlike in mice, where it was clearer, TCR sharing across patients was less clear, possibly HLA-related. Sequencing of scalp tissue also captures the resident alphabeta T cells of normal skin. Affected lesional scalp, above all in alopecia totalis/universalis, was more clonal than normal scalp.

This rearrangement joins TRBV4-1 to TRBJ2-2, with D tentatively TRBD1 (7 bases). The clonotype comes from a human donor in good health. Material: CD8+ T cells sorted from blood. The DNA for the CDR3 is TGCGCCAGCAGCCGCGGGGACAGCCGGACGTCGGCTGGGGAGCTGTTTTTT. This sequence encodes CASSRGDSRTSAGELFF.